This T cell receptor beta chain emerged from a study of T cell repertoires in cytomegalovirus infection. The CDR3 loop spans 15 amino acids. V lost 7 bases and J 1 base, leaving 16 bases between the germline ends. Germline values: CDR1 LNHDA, CDR2 SQIVND (reference sequence). TCRdb fed the reads into MiXCR, producing one record per CDR3 protein. The sample includes some 700,000 distinct CDR3 sequences, about 33% of them seen just once. On this clonotype itself: The antigen is not known.

Source: cultured PBMCs, taken from culture after CMV antigen stimulation. This clonotype was obtained from a human donor in good health (CMV status not recorded). Some clones in this sample may be carry-over from other donors' samples. V usage is TRBV19 and J usage is TRBJ1-2, with D possibly being TRBD1 (6 bases). The CDR3 loop is CASTKPGTINYGYTF. The CDR3 nucleotides read TGTGCCAGTACCAAACCAGGGACAATTAACTATGGCTACACCTTC.